A single sample is the source of the 30 T cell receptor beta chains below, sequenced in a study of early T cells in non-severe SARS-CoV-2 infection (dated by TCRdb to about 2021). Library preparation employed 5' RACE. The sample was run on a NextSeq 500. Through fastp at Q25 and MiXCR, TCRdb rebuilt clones from the public reads, retaining in-frame beta chains. Each CDR3 protein gets just one entry, which takes the most common genes and DNA from the rows behind it. The table for this sample lists about 56,000 distinct CDR3 sequences; roughly 16% of them were counted only once. The ten biggest clones cover 4.1% of the sample. The material was whole blood, obtained at baseline. The receptors here all came from an adult who was a healthcare worker with PCR-confirmed SARS-CoV-2 infection or an uninfected control (not recorded which).

In regard to this clonotype: A much bigger clone sits one base away, suggesting this may be a read error. In this CDR3 the conserved last residue, phenylalanine or tryptophan, is missing, so a read error is likely. The rearrangement uses TRBV7-8 and TRBJ2-3; 9 nucleotides agree with TRBD2. V was pared by 1 base and J by 3 bases, with 8 bases of the junction left unmatched. The CDR3 extends over 17 amino acids. Germline loops: CDR1 SGHVS, CDR2 FQNEAQ. CDR3 residues: CASSLVPLAGRTDTQYL. The CDR3 DNA reads TGTGCCAGCAGCTTAGTCCCCCTAGCGGGACGAACAGATACGCAGTATTTG.

This clonotype was counted between two and nine times. The chain uses TRBV12-3 or TRBV12-4 and TRBJ2-4; 9 nucleotides match TRBD1. The CDR3 runs 15 residues. Trimming took 2 bases from V and 5 from J; bases not matched to a gene: 4. The CDR3: CASSLSGQGQNIQYF. The DNA for the CDR3 is TGTGCCAGCAGTTTATCCGGACAGGGGCAAAACATTCAGTACTTC.

The CDR3 is CASSFRKDTQYF. The CDR3 region has the DNA TGTGCCAGCAGTTTCAGAAAAGATACGCAGTATTTT. The gene calls are TRBV28 and TRBJ2-3; D unclear. Germline CDR1 reads MDHEN; CDR2 reads SYDVKM. Trimming removed 3 bases from V and 5 bases from J, with 6 bases in between. The CDR3 is 12 residues long.

This clonotype was seen ten or more times. The rearrangement uses TRBV12-5 and TRBJ2-7; no firm D call. The CDR3 covers 17 residues. With 0 bases removed from V and 0 bases from J, the gap between germline ends came to 15 bases. CDR1 is LGHNT and CDR2 is FRNRAP in the germline V gene. In DNA, the CDR3 is TGTGCTAGTGGTTTGGTAATTTCCCCGGCCTACTCCTACGAGCAGTACTTC. It specifies CASGLVISPAYSYEQYF.

The rearrangement uses TRBV12-3 or TRBV12-4 and TRBJ2-3; TRBD2 matches 12 bases. CDR3 length: 18 residues. V lost 4 bases to trimming and J lost 3 bases; unmatched junction nucleotides: 11. The CDR3 bases are TGTGCCAGCAGTTACAGGACTAGCGGGAAATTCGGGACAGATACGCAGTATTTT. This encodes CASSYRTSGKFGTDTQYF.

This clonotype was picked up a small number of times. The genes are TRBV11-3 and TRBJ1-3; perhaps TRBD1 as D (5 bases). Trimming cost V 6 bases and J 0 bases, with 21 bases left between them. Germline CDR1 reads SGHNT; CDR2 reads YENEEA. The CDR3 extends over 18 amino acids. The CDR3 region is CASSHRDLPQFSGNTIYF. The CDR3 DNA reads TGTGCCAGCAGTCACCGGGACTTACCACAATTCTCTGGAAACACCATATATTTT.

A few counts support this clonotype. The DNA for the CDR3 is TGTGCCAGCAGTCCCCAGCCGACAGTGAACACTGAAGCTTTCTTT. Translated: CASSPQPTVNTEAFF. This chain connects TRBV6-5 to TRBJ1-1; tentative D call: TRBD1 (5 bases). The germline gives CDR1 MNHEY, CDR2 SVGAGI. V shed 5 bases and J shed 0 bases, with 13 bases lying between them. The CDR3 has 15 residues.

The sample holds many counts of this clonotype. The chain carries TRBV6-1 and TRBJ1-1; no reliable D call. The CDR3 is 12 residues long. V was clipped by 2 bases and J by 10 bases, with 11 bases between them. In germline, CDR1 is MNHNS, CDR2 SASEGT. CDR3 in DNA: TGTGCCAGCAGTGAAAACTACGGGAGAGCTTTCTTT. Its translation: CASSENYGRAFF.

The genes are TRBV2 and TRBJ1-2, with 9 bases that match TRBD1. The germline CDR1 and CDR2 sequences are SNHLY and FYNNEI. CDR3 length: 13 amino acids. The ends lost 4 bases at V and 8 bases at J; junction bases unmatched: 5. CDR3 sequence: CASSVRQGVGYTF. CDR3 coding DNA: TGTGCCAGCAGTGTGAGACAGGGGGTGGGCTACACCTTC.

This clonotype was found a few times. The CDR3 sequence is CASSTLRQGTIFDGYTF. The CDR3 DNA is TGTGCCAGCAGTACGCTCCGGCAGGGGACGATATTCGATGGCTACACCTTC. The V call is TRBV6-2 or TRBV6-3, the J call TRBJ1-2; the D gene is possibly TRBD1 (6 bases). The germline gives CDR1 MNHEY, CDR2 SVGEGT. With 5 bases removed from V and 6 bases from J, the gap between germline ends came to 25 bases. This CDR3 is 17 amino acids long.

This clonotype was found a few times. This chain links TRBV4-2 with TRBJ2-3, with TRBD2 identical over 13 bases. The CDR3 length is 18 residues. V gave up 5 bases and J gave up 1 base; unmatched junction bases: 9. From germline, CDR1 is LGHNA and CDR2 YNFKEQ. The DNA of the CDR3 is TGTGCCAGCAGCAGGACTAGCGGGAGAGGGTCTGGCACAGATACGCAGTATTTT. Amino acids: CASSRTSGRGSGTDTQYF.

The sample holds a few counts of this clonotype. The chain links TRBV7-2 to TRBJ2-1, with 8 bases matching TRBD2. V lost 4 bases to trimming and J lost 7 bases; unmatched junction nucleotides: 6. The CDR3 has 14 residues. Per the germline V gene, CDR1 is SGHTA and CDR2 is FQGNSA. The CDR3 DNA follows: TGTGCCAGCAGCTACGTTAGCGGGGAGAATGAGCAGTTCTTC. Protein sequence: CASSYVSGENEQFF.

This clonotype was recorded many times. The chain uses TRBV7-8 and TRBJ2-5, with D perhaps matching TRBD1 (6 bases). V dropped 4 bases and J dropped 5 bases, with 11 bases sitting between them. Germline lookup yields CDR1 SGHVS and CDR2 FQNEAQ. CDR3 length: 13 residues. CDR3 residues: CASSSGGPETQYF. CDR3 sequence (DNA): TGTGCCAGCAGCTCTGGGGGCCCGGAGACCCAGTACTTC.

CDR3 DNA sequence: TGTGCCAGCAGTTTCGGGGGAGGAGAAGAGACCCAGTACTTC. Translation: CASSFGGGEETQYF. The chain is built from TRBV12-3 or TRBV12-4 and TRBJ2-5; the D gene is possibly TRBD2 (6 bases). The length of the CDR3 is 14 residues. V was shortened by 3 bases and J by 3 bases, with 11 bases between the two germline ends.

The chain combines TRBV27 with TRBJ2-7, with 14 bases fitting TRBD2. V dropped 8 bases and J dropped 4; count of bases not matched to a gene: 4. CDR3 size: 14 residues. Germline assignment: CDR1 MNHEY and CDR2 SMNVEV (reference sequence). As DNA, the CDR3 is TGTGCCAGCCGGACTAGCGGGAGGAGGTACGAGCAGTACTTC. Its translation: CASRTSGRRYEQYF.

This clonotype has more than one count but fewer than ten. The V call is TRBV28, the J call TRBJ1-3; D is uncertain. The CDR3 runs to 13 residues. Germline CDR1 reads MDHEN; CDR2 reads SYDVKM. Deletions cut 4 bases from V and 0 bases from J, with 4 bases between. CDR3 residues: CASSWSSGNTIYF. Here the CDR3 DNA reads TGTGCCAGCAGTTGGAGCTCTGGAAACACCATATATTTT.

This clonotype was recorded a few times. The V call is TRBV20-1, the J call TRBJ2-5, with 8 bases lining up with TRBD1. CDR3 length equals 13 residues. The junction had 5 bases not matched to a gene; V was cut back by 3 bases and J by 5 bases. From germline, CDR1 is DFQATT and CDR2 SNEGSKA (reference sequence). CDR3 amino acids: CSASQGAWETQYF. In DNA, the CDR3 is TGCAGTGCTAGCCAGGGGGCGTGGGAGACCCAGTACTTC.

The gene calls are TRBV12-2 and TRBJ1-1; the table's TRBD1 call for D was not verified on the DNA. TRBV12-2 corresponds to a pseudogene. The CDR3 covers 18 residues. The CDR3 spells CASHSPSGTGTGALEAFF. The CDR3 DNA follows: TGTGCAAGTCACTCCCCCTCGGGCACCGGGACAGGGGCTCTTGAAGCTTTCTTT.

V and J are TRBV4-2 and TRBJ2-1, with 9 nucleotides matching TRBD1. Germline V gene lookup returns CDR1 LGHNA and CDR2 YNFKEQ. The CDR3 is made up of 17 amino acids. With 1 base clipped from V and 4 bases from J, the junction kept 8 bases outside the gene matches. The CDR3: CASSQGRLGTGYNEQFF. DNA for the CDR3: TGTGCCAGCAGCCAAGGGCGTTTGGGGACAGGGTACAATGAGCAGTTCTTC.

This rearrangement joins TRBV7-8 to TRBJ2-1; D gene uncertain. The CDR3 totals 15 residues. V was cut by 0 bases and J by 5 bases, with 11 bases left in between. Germline V gene lookup returns CDR1 SGHVS and CDR2 FQNEAQ. CDR3 DNA: TGTGCCAGCAGCTTAGCGCTGGAGTCCCACAATGAGCAGTTCTTC. It specifies CASSLALESHNEQFF.

V usage is TRBV12-5 and J usage is TRBJ1-1; no reliable D call. V was trimmed by 2 bases and J by 1 base, leaving 11 bases between them. The CDR3 is made up of 15 amino acids. CDR1 and CDR2 (germline): LGHNT, FRNRAP. Here the CDR3 DNA reads TGTGCTAGTGGTTTGTCTCCCCTGGAGAACACTGAAGCTTTCTTT. This gives the protein CASGLSPLENTEAFF.

V and J are TRBV5-1 and TRBJ2-3; D uncertain. The V gene's germline CDR1 is SGHRS and CDR2 YFSETQ. The CDR3 covers 15 residues. V was trimmed by 0 bases and J by 5 bases, leaving 13 bases between them. The CDR3 spells CASSLGPPREDTQYF. CDR3 in DNA: TGCGCCAGCAGCTTGGGCCCCCCCCGAGAAGATACGCAGTATTTT.

V usage is TRBV6-5 and J usage is TRBJ2-3; D may be TRBD2 (6 bases). This CDR3 is built from 15 residues. Germline CDR1 MNHEY, CDR2 SVGAGI. V was clipped by 6 bases and J by 11 bases, with 24 bases between them. This CDR3 reads CASSRLVGPRREQYF. CDR3 nucleotide sequence: TGTGCCAGCAGCCGACTGGTTGGGCCTAGGAGGGAGCAGTATTTT.

This clonotype was counted at least ten times. The V and J genes are TRBV7-6 and TRBJ2-5; the D gene is possibly TRBD1 (6 bases). V lost 1 base to trimming and J lost 5 bases, with 8 bases between them. The CDR3 runs to 13 residues. The germline V gene has CDR1 SGHVS and CDR2 FNYEAQ. The CDR3 sequence: CASSLGTGETQYF. CDR3 sequence (DNA): TGTGCCAGCAGCTTAGGCACAGGGGAGACCCAGTACTTC. The entire variable domain, with the rest obtained from reference TRBV7-6 and TRBJ2-5, is as follows: GAGVSQSPRYKVTKRGQDVALRCDPISGHVSLYWYRQALGQGPEFLTYFNYEAQQDKSGLPNDRFSAERPEGSISTLTIQRTEQRDSAMYRCASSLGTGETQYFGPGTRLLVL.

At least ten counts were recorded for this clonotype. This chain joins TRBV19 and TRBJ2-2; D not resolved. Trimming removed 3 bases from V and 3 bases from J, with 11 bases in between. Germline CDR1 is LNHDA and CDR2 is SQIVND (reference sequence). There are 15 residues in the CDR3. The CDR3 nucleotides are TGTGCCAGTAGTATTAGGTCTAGGGACACCGGGGAGCTGTTTTTT. Its protein is CASSIRSRDTGELFF.

This clonotype has a handful of counts. The chain is built from TRBV4-1 and TRBJ2-7, with D perhaps TRBD1 (6 bases). The CDR3 totals 14 residues. The V gene's germline CDR1 is MGHRA and CDR2 YSYEKL. V lost 4 bases to trimming and J lost 1 base, with 11 bases between them. CDR3: CASSLRDTSYEQYF. DNA for the CDR3: TGCGCCAGCAGCCTCCGGGACACTTCCTACGAGCAGTACTTC.

Ten or more counts support this clonotype. The chain joins TRBV24-1 to TRBJ2-2, with 8 bases identical to TRBD2. The V and J ends lost 0 bases and 1 base, in that order; junction bases with no gene match: 0. In germline, CDR1 is KGHDR, CDR2 SFDVKD. The CDR3 is 16 residues long. The CDR3 region is CATSDLTSGNTGELFF. CDR3 sequence (DNA): TGTGCCACCAGTGATTTGACTAGCGGGAACACCGGGGAGCTGTTTTTT.

This clonotype was picked up a small number of times. The chain is built from TRBV19 and TRBJ2-7; D not resolved. V was pared by 6 bases and J by 5 bases, with 14 bases between. The germline CDR1 and CDR2 sequences are LNHDA and SQIVND (reference sequence). There are 13 residues in the CDR3. CDR3: CASSLGRVDEQYF. CDR3 coding DNA: TGTGCCAGTAGCCTGGGTAGGGTCGACGAGCAGTACTTC.

Only a few counts were recorded for this clonotype. The V call is TRBV5-1, the J call TRBJ2-5; no clear D gene. The CDR3 is made up of 14 amino acids. V lost 1 base, J lost 2 bases, and 9 bases lay in between. CDR1 is SGHRS, CDR2 YFSETQ, per germline. This CDR3 reads CASSLLSRQETQYF. The CDR3 DNA is TGCGCCAGCAGCTTGTTGTCTAGACAAGAGACCCAGTACTTC.

There are a few counts of this clonotype. This chain links TRBV11-2 with TRBJ2-5, with TRBD2 matching over 11 bases. Germline V CDR1 and CDR2: SGHAT, FQNNGV. Germline trimming cut 3 bases from V and 5 bases from J; bases unmatched to any gene: 11. The CDR3 runs to 17 residues. CDR3 in DNA: TGTGCCAGCAGCTTCGGGACTAGCGGAGGGGAGGCGGAGACCCAGTACTTC. It is translated as CASSFGTSGGEAETQYF. Filled out from reference TRBV11-2 and TRBJ2-5, the complete variable domain reads EAGVAQSPRYKIIEKRQSVAFWCNPISGHATLYWYQQILGQGPKLLIQFQNNGVVDDSQLPKDRFSAERLKGVDSTLKIQPAKLEDSAVYLCASSFGTSGGEAETQYFGPGTRLLVL.